These 30 T cell receptor beta chains were all obtained from the same sample, sequenced in a study of cytomegalovirus exposure and HLA in healthy donors (TCRdb year 2017). The library was generated by the immunoSEQ multiplex PCR assay. For the multiplex PCR, a mixture combining 60 forward primers for TCR Vbeta segments and 13 reverse primers for TCR Jbeta segments was used. In TCRdb, the immuneACCESS table is reduced to in-frame sequences with V and J assigned. These tables do not hold every clone; where another copy was compared, an unresolved V gene accounts for under half, and the others remain unexplained. Recorded for this sample are fewer than 200,000 clones; around 80% of them occurred a single time. More than 0.95% of the sample rests with the top ten. Material for sequencing was PBMCs. These receptors were taken from a girl aged 2-9 years in good health and CMV-seropositive.

The chain has TRBV2 and TRBJ1-1; no clear D. The germline V gene has CDR1 SNHLY and CDR2 FYNNEI. Trimming cost V 3 bases and J 11 bases, with 10 bases left between them. This CDR3 region has 11 residues. This chain's CDR3 is CASSERIPAFF. As DNA, the CDR3 is TGTGCCAGCAGTGAGCGAATTCCGGCTTTCTTT.

The chain links TRBV9 to TRBJ1-4; unclear D gene. The CDR3 has 13 amino acids. From germline, CDR1 is SGDLS and CDR2 YYNGEE. Trimming stripped 0 bases from V and 3 bases from J, with 3 bases between. CDR3 coding DNA: TGTGCCAGCAGCGTAGCTCCTAATGAAAAACTGTTTTTT. The encoded protein is CASSVAPNEKLFF. The whole variable domain, filled in from reference TRBV9 and TRBJ1-4, reads DSGVTQTPKHLITATGQRVTLRCSPRSGDLSVYWYQQSLDQGLQFLIQYYNGEERAKGNILERFSAQQFPDLHSELNLSSLELGDSALYFCASSVAPNEKLFFGSGTQLSVL.

This chain links TRBV27 with TRBJ1-1; 9 positions match TRBD1. This CDR3 is 15 amino acids long. The V and J ends lost 5 bases and 1 base, in that order; junction bases with no gene match: 5. Germline CDR1 is MNHEY and CDR2 is SMNVEV (reference sequence). CDR3 in DNA: TGTGCCAGCAGTCCGTGGACAGGGGCGAACACTGAAGCTTTCTTT. It encodes CASSPWTGANTEAFF.

This clone appeared a few times. This chain links TRBV7-8 with TRBJ1-5, with TRBD1 identical over 7 bases. Germline trimming cut 1 base from V and 2 bases from J; bases unmatched to any gene: 2. The CDR3 runs 15 residues. Germline CDR1 SGHVS, CDR2 FQNEAQ. The CDR3 sequence is CASSLGQGRNQPQHF. The CDR3 DNA is TGTGCCAGCAGCTTAGGACAGGGCCGCAATCAGCCCCAGCATTTT.

This clone was seen only a few times. The V call is TRBV5-1, the J call TRBJ2-3; perhaps TRBD1 as D (5 bases). The CDR3 loop spans 14 amino acids. Germline V lookup: CDR1 SGHRS, CDR2 YFSETQ. Trimming took off 1 base at V and 5 bases at J, with 11 bases between the two ends. The CDR3 loop reads CASSLTGSGDTQYF. CDR3 sequence (DNA): TGCGCCAGCAGCTTGACAGGTTCGGGAGATACGCAGTATTTT.

J is TRBJ2-1 and V is TRBV7-6, with D tentatively TRBD1 (7 bases). This CDR3 contains 14 residues. Germline V CDR1 and CDR2: SGHVS, FNYEAQ. V dropped 4 bases and J dropped 5 bases, with 12 bases sitting between them. The CDR3 DNA reads as TGTGCCAGCAGCTCGACAGGGAGGCACAATGAGCAGTTCTTC. Its protein is CASSSTGRHNEQFF.

This clone was detected many times. V is TRBV28 and J is TRBJ1-1; unclear D gene. Trimming left V 6 bases short and J 1 base short, with 6 bases between. CDR3 length: 12 amino acids. From germline, CDR1 is MDHEN and CDR2 SYDVKM. The CDR3 DNA sequence: TGTGCCAGCAGGCCAGGGAACACTGAAGCTTTCTTT. Residues: CASRPGNTEAFF.

This chain uses TRBV13 with TRBJ2-2; 10 nucleotides match TRBD2. Unmatched junction bases numbered 9, after V lost 7 bases and J lost 7 bases. This CDR3 region has 15 residues. In germline, CDR1 is PRHDT, CDR2 FYEKMQ (reference sequence). The CDR3 DNA reads TGTGCCAGCACCAGCGGGGGGGCAAGGATCGGGGAGCTGTTTTTT. Encoded protein: CASTSGGARIGELFF.

The chain employs TRBV9 and TRBJ2-5; 12 bases are shared with TRBD2. With V trimmed by 4 bases and J by 5 bases, 6 bases remained unmatched. Germline-derived CDR1 and CDR2 are SGDLS and YYNGEE. The CDR3 length is 15 residues. CDR3 nucleotides: TGTGCCAGCAGCCCCACCGGGACTAGCGGGGAGACCCAGTACTTC. Translated, it gives CASSPTGTSGETQYF.

The J gene is TRBJ1-1, the V gene TRBV5-1; D gene uncertain. The length of the CDR3 is 13 residues. Germline CDR1 is SGHRS and CDR2 is YFSETQ. Trimming cost V 7 bases and J 0 bases, with 10 bases left between them. The CDR3 DNA sequence: TGCGCCAGCCAAGACACACTGAACACTGAAGCTTTCTTT. Residues: CASQDTLNTEAFF.

The V and J genes are TRBV5-1 and TRBJ2-7; D may be TRBD2 (6 bases). The CDR3 runs 15 residues. V lost 1 base, J lost 1 base, and 12 bases lay in between. Germline V gene lookup returns CDR1 SGHRS and CDR2 YFSETQ. This chain's CDR3 is CASSLSGLRSYEQYF. The DNA for the CDR3 is TGCGCCAGCAGCTTGAGCGGACTACGTTCCTACGAGCAGTACTTC.

J is TRBJ2-4 and V is TRBV4-2; unclear D gene. Germline V gene lookup returns CDR1 LGHNA and CDR2 YNFKEQ. Trimming removed 3 bases from V and 5 bases from J, with 11 bases in between. The CDR3 has 14 residues. CDR3 sequence reads: CASSQTPAENIQYF. CDR3 DNA sequence: TGTGCCAGCAGCCAGACTCCCGCCGAAAACATTCAGTACTTC.

The chain has TRBV28 and TRBJ2-1; D not resolved. CDR3 length equals 11 residues. Germline lookup yields CDR1 MDHEN and CDR2 SYDVKM. The germline V and J ends were trimmed by 6 bases and 4 bases, with 4 bases remaining between them. CDR3 coding DNA: TGTGCCAGCAGCCTGTACAATGAGCAGTTCTTC. Encoded protein: CASSLYNEQFF.

In this sample, this clone turned up once. The chain has TRBV6-1 and TRBJ2-1; TRBD2 matches at 8 bases. Germline V gene sequence: CDR1 MNHNS, CDR2 SASEGT. With 6 bases clipped from V and 6 bases from J, the junction kept 10 bases outside the gene matches. The CDR3 loop spans 15 amino acids. As DNA, the CDR3 is TGTGCCAGCAGGTGGGTGGGTAGCGGGGCCAATGAGCAGTTCTTC. Translated, it gives CASRWVGSGANEQFF.

This clone was found once. V and J are TRBV25-1 and TRBJ2-5; D is undetermined. Trimming cost V 5 bases and J 7 bases, with 8 bases left between them. Per the germline V gene, CDR1 is MGHDK and CDR2 is SYGVNS. The CDR3 is 11 amino acids. Written as DNA, the CDR3 is TGTGCCAGCAGTACCTCAGTGACCCAGTACTTC. Translation gives CASSTSVTQYF.

This chain joins TRBV30 and TRBJ1-4; perhaps TRBD1 as D (5 bases). Germline CDR1 and CDR2: GTSNPN and SVGIG (reference sequence). Trimming cost V 5 bases and J 4 bases, with 11 bases left between them. The CDR3 runs to 13 residues. The CDR3 DNA reads TGTGCCTGGGGGACTCGTAGTAATGAAAAACTGTTTTTT. Protein: CAWGTRSNEKLFF.

J is TRBJ2-5 and V is TRBV5-1; 7 bases align to TRBD2. The CDR3 has 13 amino acids. Germline V gene lookup returns CDR1 SGHRS and CDR2 YFSETQ. The J segment lost 3 bases and the V segment lost 6 bases, leaving 5 bases of the junction unmatched. CDR3 in DNA: TGCGCCAGCACCCCAACTAGCGAAGAGACCCAGTACTTC. It is translated as CASTPTSEETQYF.

The count of this clone is one. The CDR3 loop reads CASTAAGEMANYGYTF. CDR3 nucleotide sequence: TGTGCCAGCACAGCGGCAGGAGAAATGGCTAACTATGGCTACACCTTC. This chain connects TRBV2 to TRBJ1-2; D is undetermined. Germline V CDR1 and CDR2: SNHLY, FYNNEI. This CDR3 contains 16 residues. Trimming shortened V by 7 bases and J by 0 bases, and 18 bases separated the two germline ends. The variable domain in full, completed from reference TRBV2 and TRBJ1-2, reads EPEVTQTPSHQVTQMGQEVILRCVPISNHLYFYWYRQILGQKVEFLVSFYNNEISEKSEIFDDQFSVERPDGSNFTLKIRSTKLEDSAMYFCASTAAGEMANYGYTFGSGTRLTVV.

By share of the sample, this clone is medium-sized. The chain combines TRBV9 with TRBJ1-2; D gene unclear. Germline-derived CDR1 and CDR2 are SGDLS and YYNGEE. Between the trimmed V and J ends, which lost 3 bases and 8 bases, there was a span of 11 bases. This CDR3 is built from 12 residues. CDR3 sequence: CASSAINSGYTF. In DNA form, the CDR3 reads TGTGCCAGCAGCGCTATCAATAGCGGCTACACCTTC.

This sequence joins TRBV4-2 and TRBJ1-4, with 7 bases fitting TRBD1. Germline V lookup: CDR1 LGHNA, CDR2 YNFKEQ. V dropped 3 bases and J dropped 7; count of bases not matched to a gene: 8. The CDR3 consists of 15 residues. The CDR3 loop reads CASSQEDRVVEKLFF. CDR3 DNA: TGTGCCAGCAGCCAGGAAGACAGGGTGGTTGAAAAACTGTTTTTT.

V gene TRBV7-2 combines with J gene TRBJ2-1; perhaps TRBD2 as D (6 bases). CDR1 is SGHTA and CDR2 is FQGNSA in the germline V gene. The V gene lost 0 bases and the J gene lost 7 bases, with 10 bases spanning the gap. The CDR3 contains 14 residues. The CDR3: CASSLAGGRNEQFF. In DNA form, the CDR3 reads TGTGCCAGCAGCTTAGCGGGAGGAAGGAATGAGCAGTTCTTC. Based on the CDR3 plus reference TRBV7-2 and TRBJ2-1, the full variable domain is GAGVSQSPSNKVTEKGKDVELRCDPISGHTALYWYRQSLGQGLEFLIYFQGNSAPDKSGLPSDRFSAERTGGSVSTLTIQRTQQEDSAVYLCASSLAGGRNEQFFGPGTRLTVL.

The chain couples TRBV27 to TRBJ2-7; 7 bases agree with TRBD1. Per the germline V gene, CDR1 is MNHEY and CDR2 is SMNVEV (reference sequence). Losses at the gene ends were 6 bases for V and 4 bases for J; bases not matched to a gene: 9. This CDR3 spans 14 amino acids. CDR3 residues: CASSPRDRLYEQYF. CDR3 DNA: TGTGCCAGCAGCCCTCGGGACAGATTATACGAGCAGTACTTC.

The V call is TRBV5-4, the J call TRBJ1-3; D not resolved. The CDR3 totals 16 residues. The germline gives CDR1 SGHNT, CDR2 YYREEE (reference sequence). V was clipped by 3 bases and J by 1 base, with 14 bases between them. CDR3 loop: CASSYSSSLSGNTIYF. The CDR3 coding sequence is TGTGCCAGCAGCTACTCGTCCTCATTATCTGGAAACACCATATATTTT.

The rearrangement uses TRBV2 and TRBJ1-4; 10 positions match TRBD1. Germline V gene sequence: CDR1 SNHLY, CDR2 FYNNEI. The junction had 14 bases not matched to a gene; V was cut back by 6 bases and J by 10 bases. This CDR3 contains 16 residues. CDR3 bases: TGTGCCAGCAGCGATCCGACAGGGGGCGACAGGGGAAAACTGTTTTTT. Protein product: CASSDPTGGDRGKLFF.

The CDR3 loop reads CSVVAGGTDTQYF. CDR3 sequence (DNA): TGCAGCGTTGTGGCGGGAGGCACAGATACGCAGTATTTT. The V gene is TRBV29-1, the J gene TRBJ2-3; 7 nucleotides match TRBD2. The CDR3 has 13 residues. V shed 4 bases and J 1 base; nucleotides not matched to a gene: 2. The germline V gene has CDR1 SQVTM and CDR2 ANQGSEA.

CDR3 residues: CASSLGRPGANVLTF. CDR3 nucleotides: TGTGCCAGCAGTCTGGGGCGACCTGGGGCCAACGTCCTGACTTTC. The chain has TRBV6-5 and TRBJ2-6, with D possibly TRBD1 on 5 matching bases. Germline values: CDR1 MNHEY, CDR2 SVGAGI. The CDR3 loop spans 15 amino acids. Trimming took off 5 bases at V and 2 bases at J, with 10 bases between the two ends.

The CDR3 DNA follows: TGTGCCAGCAGCGTAACAGATGGTACTTCACCCCTCCACTTT. Translated: CASSVTDGTSPLHF. This chain uses TRBV9 with TRBJ1-6; D gene uncertain. Trimming shortened V by 1 base and J by 9 bases, and 11 bases separated the two germline ends. This CDR3 comprises 14 residues. In germline, CDR1 is SGDLS, CDR2 YYNGEE. The entire variable domain, with the rest obtained from reference TRBV9 and TRBJ1-6, is as follows: DSGVTQTPKHLITATGQRVTLRCSPRSGDLSVYWYQQSLDQGLQFLIQYYNGEERAKGNILERFSAQQFPDLHSELNLSSLELGDSALYFCASSVTDGTSPLHFGNGTRLTVT.

V and J are TRBV5-1 and TRBJ2-1; 9 bases map to TRBD2. This CDR3 has 14 residues. Germline-derived CDR1 and CDR2 are SGHRS and YFSETQ. V trimming: 2 bases; J trimming: 7 bases; junction bases outside the gene matches: 4. CDR3 DNA: TGCGCCAGCAGCTTAGCGGGAGGTAAGAATGAGCAGTTCTTC. This gives the protein CASSLAGGKNEQFF.

The genes are TRBV2 and TRBJ2-7; D ambiguous. Germline V CDR1 and CDR2: SNHLY, FYNNEI. The V and J ends lost 8 bases and 6 bases respectively, with 8 bases between them. The CDR3 is 10 residues long. Here the CDR3 reads CASVSLEQYF. DNA of the CDR3: TGTGCCAGCGTTTCCCTCGAGCAGTACTTC.

The chain joins TRBV19 to TRBJ1-5, with 8 bases that match TRBD1. The V segment lost 7 bases and the J segment 7 bases; nucleotides outside the gene matches: 6. The CDR3 extends over 13 amino acids. CDR1 LNHDA and CDR2 SQIVND come from the germline V gene (reference sequence). The CDR3 coding sequence is TGTGCCAGTATGTCAGGGGGCGCGCAGCCCCAGCATTTT. Its translation is CASMSGGAQPQHF. Supplemented by reference TRBV19 and TRBJ1-5, the full variable domain reads DGGITQSPKYLFRKEGQNVTLSCEQNLNHDAMYWYRQDPGQGLRLIYYSQIVNDFQKGDIAEGYSVSREKKESFPLTVTSAQKNPTAFYLCASMSGGAQPQHFGDGTRLSIL.